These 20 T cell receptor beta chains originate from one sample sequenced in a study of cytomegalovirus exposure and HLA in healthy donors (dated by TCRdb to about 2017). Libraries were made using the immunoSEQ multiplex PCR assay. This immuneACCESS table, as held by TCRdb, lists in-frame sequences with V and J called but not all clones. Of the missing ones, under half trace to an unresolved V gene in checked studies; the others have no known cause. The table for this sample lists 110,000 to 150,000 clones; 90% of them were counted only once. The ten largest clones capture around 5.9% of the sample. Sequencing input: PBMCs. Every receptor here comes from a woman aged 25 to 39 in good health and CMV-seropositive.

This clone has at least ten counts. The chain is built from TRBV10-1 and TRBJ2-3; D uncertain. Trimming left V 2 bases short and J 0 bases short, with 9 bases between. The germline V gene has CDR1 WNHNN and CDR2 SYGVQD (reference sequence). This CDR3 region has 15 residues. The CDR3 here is CASSEEDPSTDTQYF. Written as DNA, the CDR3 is TGCGCCAGCAGTGAGGAGGATCCTAGCACAGATACGCAGTATTTT.

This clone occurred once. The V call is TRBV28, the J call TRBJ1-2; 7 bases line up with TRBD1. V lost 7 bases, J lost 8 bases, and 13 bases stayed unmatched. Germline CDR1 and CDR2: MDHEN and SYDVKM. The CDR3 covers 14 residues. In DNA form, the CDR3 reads TGTGCCAGCAAATCAGGGGGAATTGTTGGGGGCTACACCTTC. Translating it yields CASKSGGIVGGYTF.

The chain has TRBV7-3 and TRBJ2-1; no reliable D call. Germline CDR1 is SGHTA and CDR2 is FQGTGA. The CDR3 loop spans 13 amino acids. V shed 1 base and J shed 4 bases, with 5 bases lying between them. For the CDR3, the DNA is TGTGCCAGCAGCTTAAACAGTTACAATGAGCAGTTCTTC. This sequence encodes CASSLNSYNEQFF.

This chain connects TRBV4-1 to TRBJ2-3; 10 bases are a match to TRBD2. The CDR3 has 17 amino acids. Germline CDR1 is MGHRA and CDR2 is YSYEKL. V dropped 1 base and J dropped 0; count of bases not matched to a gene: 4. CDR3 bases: TGCGCCAGCAGCCAAGGAAGCGGGAGGGGGAGCACAGATACGCAGTATTTT. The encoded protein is CASSQGSGRGSTDTQYF.

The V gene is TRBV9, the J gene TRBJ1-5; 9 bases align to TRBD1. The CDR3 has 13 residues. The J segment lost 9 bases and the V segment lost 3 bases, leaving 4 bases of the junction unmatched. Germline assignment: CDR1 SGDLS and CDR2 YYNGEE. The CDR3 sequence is CASSADRGRPQHF. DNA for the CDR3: TGTGCCAGCAGCGCGGACAGGGGAAGGCCCCAGCATTTT. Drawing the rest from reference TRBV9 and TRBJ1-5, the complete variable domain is DSGVTQTPKHLITATGQRVTLRCSPRSGDLSVYWYQQSLDQGLQFLIQYYNGEERAKGNILERFSAQQFPDLHSELNLSSLELGDSALYFCASSADRGRPQHFGDGTRLSIL.

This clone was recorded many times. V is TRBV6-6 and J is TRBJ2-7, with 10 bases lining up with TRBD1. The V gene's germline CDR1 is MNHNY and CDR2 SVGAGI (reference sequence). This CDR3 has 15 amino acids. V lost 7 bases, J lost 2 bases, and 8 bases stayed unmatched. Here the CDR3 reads CASIEPGQGTYEQYF. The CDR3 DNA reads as TGTGCCAGCATCGAACCGGGACAGGGGACCTACGAGCAGTACTTC.

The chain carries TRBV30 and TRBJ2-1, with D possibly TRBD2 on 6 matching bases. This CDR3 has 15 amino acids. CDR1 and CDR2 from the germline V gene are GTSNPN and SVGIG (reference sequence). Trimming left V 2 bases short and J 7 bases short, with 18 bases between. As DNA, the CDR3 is TGTGCCTGGAGTATGGTGACTAGAGTATATAATGAGCAGTTCTTC. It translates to CAWSMVTRVYNEQFF.

DNA of the CDR3: TGTGCCAGCAGCGACGGGGGGTTCGAGACCCAGTACTTC. Its protein is CASSDGGFETQYF. This chain links TRBV7-9 with TRBJ2-5; 7 bases fit TRBD2. Trimming removed 5 bases from V and 5 bases from J; junction bases left unmatched: 5. Germline CDR1 is SEHNR and CDR2 is FQNEAQ (reference sequence). The CDR3 contains 13 residues.

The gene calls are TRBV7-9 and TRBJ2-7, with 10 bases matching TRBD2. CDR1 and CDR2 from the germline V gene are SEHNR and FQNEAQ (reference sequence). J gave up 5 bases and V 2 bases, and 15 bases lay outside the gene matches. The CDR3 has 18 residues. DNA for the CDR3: TGTGCCAGCAGCTTATTTCCAGCGGGAGGGCGAGCCCGGAACGAGCAGTACTTC. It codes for CASSLFPAGGRARNEQYF.

The CDR3 region has the DNA TGTGCCAGCAGCCAACAGGGGAGCTTCTACGAGCAGTACTTC. This gives the protein CASSQQGSFYEQYF. The V call is TRBV14, the J call TRBJ2-7; perhaps TRBD1 as D (6 bases). The CDR3 length is 14 residues. Germline CDR1 reads SGHDN; CDR2 reads FVKESK. V shed 2 bases and J shed 3 bases, with 11 bases lying between them.

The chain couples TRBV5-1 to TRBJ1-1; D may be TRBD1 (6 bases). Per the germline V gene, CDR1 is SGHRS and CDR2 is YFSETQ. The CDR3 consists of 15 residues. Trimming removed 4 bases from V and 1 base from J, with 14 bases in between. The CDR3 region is CASSQTQGGNTEAFF. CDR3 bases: TGCGCCAGCAGCCAAACACAGGGTGGGAACACTGAAGCTTTCTTT. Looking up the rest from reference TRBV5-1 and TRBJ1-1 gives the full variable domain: KAGVTQTPRYLIKTRGQQVTLSCSPISGHRSVSWYQQTPGQGLQFLFEYFSETQRNKGNFPGRFSGRQFSNSRSEMNVSTLELGDSALYLCASSQTQGGNTEAFFGQGTRLTVV.

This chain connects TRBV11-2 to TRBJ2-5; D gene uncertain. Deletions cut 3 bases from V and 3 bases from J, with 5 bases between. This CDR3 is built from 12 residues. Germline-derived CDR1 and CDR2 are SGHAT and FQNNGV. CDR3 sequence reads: CASSFNKETQYF. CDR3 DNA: TGTGCCAGCAGCTTTAACAAAGAGACCCAGTACTTC.

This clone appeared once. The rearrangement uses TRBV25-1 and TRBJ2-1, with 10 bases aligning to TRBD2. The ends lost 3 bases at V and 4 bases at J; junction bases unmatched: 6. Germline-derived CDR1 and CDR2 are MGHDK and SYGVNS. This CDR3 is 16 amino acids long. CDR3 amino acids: CASSDVAGGQYNEQFF. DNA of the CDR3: TGTGCCAGCAGTGACGTAGCGGGAGGCCAATACAATGAGCAGTTCTTC.

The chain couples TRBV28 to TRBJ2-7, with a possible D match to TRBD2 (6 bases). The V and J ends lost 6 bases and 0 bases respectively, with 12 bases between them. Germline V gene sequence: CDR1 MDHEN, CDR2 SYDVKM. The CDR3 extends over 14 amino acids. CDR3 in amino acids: CASRLGGSSYEQYF. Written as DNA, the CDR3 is TGTGCCAGCAGACTCGGAGGGAGCTCCTACGAGCAGTACTTC. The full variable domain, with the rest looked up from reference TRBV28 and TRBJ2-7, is DVKVTQSSRYLVKRTGEKVFLECVQDMDHENMFWYRQDPGLGLRLIYFSYDVKMKEKGDIPEGYSVSREKKERFSLILESASTNQTSMYLCASRLGGSSYEQYFGPGTRLTVT.

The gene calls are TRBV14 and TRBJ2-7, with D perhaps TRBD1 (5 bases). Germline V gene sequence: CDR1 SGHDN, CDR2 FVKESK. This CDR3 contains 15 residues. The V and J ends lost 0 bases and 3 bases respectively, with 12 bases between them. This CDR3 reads CASSQDRAGFYEQYF. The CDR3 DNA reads TGTGCCAGCAGCCAAGATCGCGCAGGGTTCTACGAGCAGTACTTC.

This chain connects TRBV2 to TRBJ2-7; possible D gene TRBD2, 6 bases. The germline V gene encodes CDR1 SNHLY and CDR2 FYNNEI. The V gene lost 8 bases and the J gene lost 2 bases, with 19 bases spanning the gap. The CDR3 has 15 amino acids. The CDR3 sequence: CASAKGAGIAYEQYF. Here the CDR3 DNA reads TGTGCCAGCGCCAAGGGCGCGGGAATCGCCTACGAGCAGTACTTC.

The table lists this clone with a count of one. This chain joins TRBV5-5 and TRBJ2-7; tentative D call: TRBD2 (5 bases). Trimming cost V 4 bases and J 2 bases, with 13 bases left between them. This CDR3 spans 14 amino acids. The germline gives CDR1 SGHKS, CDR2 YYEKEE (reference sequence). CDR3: CASSLNWGAYEQYF. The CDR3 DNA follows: TGTGCCAGCAGCCTTAACTGGGGAGCCTACGAGCAGTACTTC. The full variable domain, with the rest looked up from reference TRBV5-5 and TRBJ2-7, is DAGVTQSPTHLIKTRGQQVTLRCSPISGHKSVSWYQQVLGQGPQFIFQYYEKEERGRGNFPDRFSARQFPNYSSELNVNALLLGDSALYLCASSLNWGAYEQYFGPGTRLTVT.

CDR3 loop: CASSAGTGGYGYTF. CDR3 in DNA: TGTGCCAGCAGCGCCGGGACAGGGGGCTATGGCTACACCTTC. This chain links TRBV11-2 with TRBJ1-2, with 11 bases aligning to TRBD1. From germline, CDR1 is SGHAT and CDR2 FQNNGV. V shed 5 bases and J 4 bases; nucleotides not matched to a gene: 3. The CDR3 covers 14 residues.

This chain's CDR3 is CASSRRYNEQFF. CDR3 nucleotides: TGTGCCAGCAGCCGTCGTTACAATGAGCAGTTCTTC. This rearrangement joins TRBV2 to TRBJ2-1; D remains unclear. Looked up from germline, CDR1 is SNHLY and CDR2 is FYNNEI. Trimming pared 6 bases from V and 4 bases from J, leaving 7 bases between. The CDR3 has 12 amino acids. The full variable domain, its missing parts supplied by reference TRBV2 and TRBJ2-1, is EPEVTQTPSHQVTQMGQEVILRCVPISNHLYFYWYRQILGQKVEFLVSFYNNEISEKSEIFDDQFSVERPDGSNFTLKIRSTKLEDSAMYFCASSRRYNEQFFGPGTRLTVL.

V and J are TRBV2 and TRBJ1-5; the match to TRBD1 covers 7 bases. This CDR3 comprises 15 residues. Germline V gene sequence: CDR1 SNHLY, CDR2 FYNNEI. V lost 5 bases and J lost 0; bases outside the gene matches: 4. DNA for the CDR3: TGTGCCAGCAGTTATGGACAGGTTAGCAATCAGCCCCAGCATTTT. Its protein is CASSYGQVSNQPQHF.